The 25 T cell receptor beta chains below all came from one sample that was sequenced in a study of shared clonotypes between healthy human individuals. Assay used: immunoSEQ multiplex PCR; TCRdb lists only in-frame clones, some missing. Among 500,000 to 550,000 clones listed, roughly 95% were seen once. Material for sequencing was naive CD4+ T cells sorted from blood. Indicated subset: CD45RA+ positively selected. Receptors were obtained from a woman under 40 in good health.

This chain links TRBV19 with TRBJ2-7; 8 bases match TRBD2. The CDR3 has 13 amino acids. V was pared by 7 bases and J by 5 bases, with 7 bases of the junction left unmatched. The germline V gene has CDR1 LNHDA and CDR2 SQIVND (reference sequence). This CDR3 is CASTSGRFDEQYF. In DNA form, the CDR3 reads TGTGCCAGTACGAGCGGGAGATTTGACGAGCAGTACTTC.

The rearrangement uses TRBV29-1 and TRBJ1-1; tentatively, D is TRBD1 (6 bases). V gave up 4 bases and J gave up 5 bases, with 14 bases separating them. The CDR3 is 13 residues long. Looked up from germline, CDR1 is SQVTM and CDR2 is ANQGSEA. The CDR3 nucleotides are TGCAGCGTTGCAGGCAGGGGAGGGACTGAAGCTTTCTTT. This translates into CSVAGRGGTEAFF.

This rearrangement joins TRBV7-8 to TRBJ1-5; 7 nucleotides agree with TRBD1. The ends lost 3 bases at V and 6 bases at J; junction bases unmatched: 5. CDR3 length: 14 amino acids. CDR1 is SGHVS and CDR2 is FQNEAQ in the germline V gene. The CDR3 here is CASSLNRGGQPQHF. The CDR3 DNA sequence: TGTGCCAGCAGCTTGAACAGGGGCGGTCAGCCCCAGCATTTT.

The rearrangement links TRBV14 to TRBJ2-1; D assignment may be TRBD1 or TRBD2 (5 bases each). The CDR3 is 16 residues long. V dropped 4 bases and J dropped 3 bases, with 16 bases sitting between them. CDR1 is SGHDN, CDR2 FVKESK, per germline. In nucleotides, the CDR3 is TGTGCCAGCAGCCCGAGGGCAGGGAAATTCTACAATGAGCAGTTCTTC. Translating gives CASSPRAGKFYNEQFF.

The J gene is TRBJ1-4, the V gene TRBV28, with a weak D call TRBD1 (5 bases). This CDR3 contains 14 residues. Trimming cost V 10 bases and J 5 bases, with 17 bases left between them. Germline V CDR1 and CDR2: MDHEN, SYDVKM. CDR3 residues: CAINVDGQNEKLFF. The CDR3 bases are TGTGCCATCAACGTGGACGGACAAAATGAAAAACTGTTTTTT. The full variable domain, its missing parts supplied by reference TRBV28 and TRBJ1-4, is DVKVTQSSRYLVKRTGEKVFLECVQDMDHENMFWYRQDPGLGLRLIYFSYDVKMKEKGDIPEGYSVSREKKERFSLILESASTNQTSMYLCAINVDGQNEKLFFGSGTQLSVL.

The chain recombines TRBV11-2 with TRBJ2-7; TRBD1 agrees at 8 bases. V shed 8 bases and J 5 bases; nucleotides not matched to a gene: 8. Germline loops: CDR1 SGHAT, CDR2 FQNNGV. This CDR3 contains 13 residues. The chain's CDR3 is CASGRGQAHEQYF. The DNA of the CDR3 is TGTGCCAGCGGCCGGGGACAGGCCCACGAGCAGTACTTC.

The CDR3 is CASSSGTTYEQYF. CDR3 DNA sequence: TGTGCCAGCAGTAGTGGCACGACCTACGAGCAGTACTTC. This rearrangement joins TRBV27 to TRBJ2-5; D is unresolved. TRBJ2-7 matches the DNA end more closely, so the J call is doubtful. The CDR3 sequence is 13 residues long. Germline lookup yields CDR1 MNHEY and CDR2 SMNVEV (reference sequence).

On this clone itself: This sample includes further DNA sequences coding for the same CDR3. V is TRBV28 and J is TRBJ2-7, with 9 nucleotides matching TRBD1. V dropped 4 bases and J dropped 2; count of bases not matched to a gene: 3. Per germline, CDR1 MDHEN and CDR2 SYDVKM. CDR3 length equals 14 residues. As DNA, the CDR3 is TGTGCCAGCAGTTCTGGACAGGGGACCTACGAGCAGTACTTC. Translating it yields CASSSGQGTYEQYF.

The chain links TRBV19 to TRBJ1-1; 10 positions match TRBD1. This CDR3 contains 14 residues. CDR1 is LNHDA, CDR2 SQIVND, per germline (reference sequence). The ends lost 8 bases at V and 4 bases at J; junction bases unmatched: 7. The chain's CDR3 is CASGPRTGGTEAFF. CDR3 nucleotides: TGTGCCAGTGGACCCCGGACAGGGGGCACTGAAGCTTTCTTT.

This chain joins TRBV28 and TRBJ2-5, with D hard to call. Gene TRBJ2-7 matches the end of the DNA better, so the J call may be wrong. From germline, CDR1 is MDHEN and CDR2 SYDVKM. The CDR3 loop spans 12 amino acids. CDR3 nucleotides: TGTGCCAGCAAGCCGAACCCCTACGAGCAGTACTTC. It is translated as CASKPNPYEQYF.

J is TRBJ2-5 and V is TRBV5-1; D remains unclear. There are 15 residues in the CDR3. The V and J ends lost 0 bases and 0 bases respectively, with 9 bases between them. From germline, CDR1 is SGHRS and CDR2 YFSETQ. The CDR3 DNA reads TGCGCCAGCAGCTTGGCCATGGCAGACCAAGAGACCCAGTACTTC. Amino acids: CASSLAMADQETQYF.

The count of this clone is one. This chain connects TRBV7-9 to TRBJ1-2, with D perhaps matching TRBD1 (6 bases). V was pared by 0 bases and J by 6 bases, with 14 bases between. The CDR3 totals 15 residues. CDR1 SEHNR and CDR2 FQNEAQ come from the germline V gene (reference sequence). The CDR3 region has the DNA TGTGCCAGCAGCTTAGCGTTGGGGGGGCTCGATGGCTACACCTTC. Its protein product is CASSLALGGLDGYTF.

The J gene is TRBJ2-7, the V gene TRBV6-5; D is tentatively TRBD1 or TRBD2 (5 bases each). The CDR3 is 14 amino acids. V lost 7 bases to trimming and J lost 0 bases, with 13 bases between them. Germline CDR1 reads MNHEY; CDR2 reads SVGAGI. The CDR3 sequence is CASTGRGDSYEQYF. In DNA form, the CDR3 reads TGTGCCAGCACGGGTCGAGGGGACTCCTACGAGCAGTACTTC.

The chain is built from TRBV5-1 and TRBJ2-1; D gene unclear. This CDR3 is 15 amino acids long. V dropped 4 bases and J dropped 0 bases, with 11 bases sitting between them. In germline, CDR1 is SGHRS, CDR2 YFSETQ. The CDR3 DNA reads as TGCGCCAGCAGCCTGGACGCCAACTCCTACAATGAGCAGTTCTTC. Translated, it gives CASSLDANSYNEQFF.

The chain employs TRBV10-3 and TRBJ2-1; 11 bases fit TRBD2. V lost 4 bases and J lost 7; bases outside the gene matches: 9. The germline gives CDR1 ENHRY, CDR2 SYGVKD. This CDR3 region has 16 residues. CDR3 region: CAISALAGGFENEQFF. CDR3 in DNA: TGTGCCATCAGTGCCCTAGCGGGAGGATTCGAGAATGAGCAGTTCTTC.

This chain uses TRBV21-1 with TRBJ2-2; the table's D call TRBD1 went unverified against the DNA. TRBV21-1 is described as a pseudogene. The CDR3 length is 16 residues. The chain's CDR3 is CASSFPVGQDTGELFF. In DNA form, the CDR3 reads TGTGCCAGCAGCTTCCCGGTGGGACAGGACACCGGGGAGCTGTTTTTT.

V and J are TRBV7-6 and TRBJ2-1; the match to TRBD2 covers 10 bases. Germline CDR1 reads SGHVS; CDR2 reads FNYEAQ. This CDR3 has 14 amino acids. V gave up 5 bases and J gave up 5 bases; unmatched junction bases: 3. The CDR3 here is CASSRTSGNNEQFF. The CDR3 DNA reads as TGTGCCAGCAGCCGGACTAGCGGTAACAATGAGCAGTTCTTC.

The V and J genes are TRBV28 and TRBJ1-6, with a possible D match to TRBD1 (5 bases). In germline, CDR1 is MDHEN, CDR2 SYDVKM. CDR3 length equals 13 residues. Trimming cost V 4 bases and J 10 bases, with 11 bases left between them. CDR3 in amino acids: CASSYDSGSPLHF. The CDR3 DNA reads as TGTGCCAGCAGTTATGACAGTGGCTCACCCCTCCACTTT.

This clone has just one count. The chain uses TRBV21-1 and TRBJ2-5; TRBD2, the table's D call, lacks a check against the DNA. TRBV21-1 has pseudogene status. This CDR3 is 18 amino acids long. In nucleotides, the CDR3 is TGTGCCAGCAGCAACCCGACTAGGCCTGGGGCAGGCGAAGAGACCCAGTACTTC. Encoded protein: CASSNPTRPGAGEETQYF.

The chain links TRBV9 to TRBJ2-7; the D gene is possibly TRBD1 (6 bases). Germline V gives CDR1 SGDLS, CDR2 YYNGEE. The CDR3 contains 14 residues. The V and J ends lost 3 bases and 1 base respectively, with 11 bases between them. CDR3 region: CASSARTESYEQYF. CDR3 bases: TGTGCCAGCAGCGCCCGGACAGAATCCTACGAGCAGTACTTC.

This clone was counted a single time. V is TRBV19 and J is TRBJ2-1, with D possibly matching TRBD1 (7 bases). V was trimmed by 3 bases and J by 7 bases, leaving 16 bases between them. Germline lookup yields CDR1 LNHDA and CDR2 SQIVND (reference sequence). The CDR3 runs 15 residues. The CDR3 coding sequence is TGTGCCAGTAGTATTTTCAGGGGGGTTGCTAATGAGCAGTTCTTC. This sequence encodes CASSIFRGVANEQFF.

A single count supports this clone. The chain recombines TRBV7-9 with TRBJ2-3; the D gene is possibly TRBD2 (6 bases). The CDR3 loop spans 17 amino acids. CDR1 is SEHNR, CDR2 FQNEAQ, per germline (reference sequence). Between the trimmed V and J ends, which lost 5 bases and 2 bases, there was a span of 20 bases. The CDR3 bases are TGTGCCAGCAGCCCCTCCTCGCGGGGAGGTCACACAGATACGCAGTATTTT. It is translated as CASSPSSRGGHTDTQYF.

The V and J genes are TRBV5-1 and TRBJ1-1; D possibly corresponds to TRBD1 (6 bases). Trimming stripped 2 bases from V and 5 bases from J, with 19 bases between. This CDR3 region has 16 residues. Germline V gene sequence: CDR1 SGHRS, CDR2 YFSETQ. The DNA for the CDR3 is TGCGCCAGCAGCTTAAGGGGGGAAGAAAGTGTAACTGAAGCTTTCTTT. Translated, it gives CASSLRGEESVTEAFF.

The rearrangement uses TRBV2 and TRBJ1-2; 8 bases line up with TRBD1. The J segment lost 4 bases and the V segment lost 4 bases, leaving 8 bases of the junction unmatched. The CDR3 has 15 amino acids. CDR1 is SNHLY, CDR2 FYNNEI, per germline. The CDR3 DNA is TGTGCCAGCAGTGTGCCCCGGACAGGGACCTATGGCTACACCTTC. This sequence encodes CASSVPRTGTYGYTF.

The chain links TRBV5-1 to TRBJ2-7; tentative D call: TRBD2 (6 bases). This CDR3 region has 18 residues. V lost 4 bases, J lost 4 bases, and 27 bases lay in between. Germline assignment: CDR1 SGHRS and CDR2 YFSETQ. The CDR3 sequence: CASSAGLGGGAGGYEQYF. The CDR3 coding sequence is TGCGCCAGCAGCGCAGGTTTAGGCGGAGGGGCCGGAGGTTACGAGCAGTACTTC.